This TCR beta chain was identified during a study of shared clonotypes between healthy human individuals. About this clone itself: The antigen is not known.

Between the trimmed V and J ends, which lost 0 bases and 5 bases, there was a span of 15 bases. The CDR3 extends over 16 amino acids. Germline V gene data show CDR1 as SGDLS and CDR2 as YYNGEE. Replicate PCRs from sorted subsets contained roughly 200 ng DNA, which is some 30,000 T cell genomes. TCRdb keeps only in-frame clones here, not all; method: immunoSEQ multiplex PCR. The repertoire holds some 2,400,000 clones, approximately 94% seen once, with roughly 0.13% in the top ten. Whole-study findings and limits: Shared across several donors were 4% to 6% of the naive CD4 clonotypes.

This TCR came from a man aged 18 to 30 in good health. V is TRBV9 and J is TRBJ2-1, with D perhaps assigned TRBD1 or TRBD2 (5 bases each). Sequenced: naive CD4+ T cells sorted from blood. Subset specified: CD45RA+ positively selected. The CDR3 DNA follows: TGTGCCAGCAGCGTAGGGGGGAAGGTGAAGGACAATGAGCAGTTCTTC. This codes for CASSVGGKVKDNEQFF.